The entry below gives a single T cell receptor (beta chain) sequence along with its context. Germline V CDR1 and CDR2: SGHAT, FQNNGV. The V gene end was trimmed by 5 bases and the J gene end by 5 bases; junction bases not matched to a gene: 5. This CDR3 comprises 15 residues. Generated by immunoSEQ multiplex PCR, the TCRdb table keeps only in-frame clones and is missing some. The table records 85,000 to 100,000 clones, approximately 96% of them present only once. The data belong to a study of technical replicates of blood from a few donors. The chain carries TRBV11-2 and TRBJ1-4; 10 bases are shared with TRBD1. The sequenced material came from T cells isolated from PBMCs. This sequence originates from a human donor in good health. As DNA, the CDR3 is TGTGCCAGCAGCATGACAGGGGGCGCCAATGAAAAACTGTTTTTT. Protein product: CASSMTGGANEKLFF.